This T cell receptor (beta chain) was sequenced during a study of T-cell memory formation after mild COVID-19. TCRdb processed the 5' RACE reads anew with MiXCR; each CDR3 protein has one entry. The sample has around 410,000 distinct CDR3 sequences, less than 25% seen once; the top ten hold about an eighth. The CDR3 runs 12 residues. V lost 1 base and J 5 bases, leaving 6 bases between the germline ends. The germline V gene encodes CDR1 KGHSH and CDR2 LQKENI. This clonotype has only a few counts. The receptor was isolated from an adult woman who had mild COVID-19 (a few samples of this study predate the infection). Cell type and time point are not known. Sequenced sample: PBMCs or a T cell subset sorted from them (not recorded which). This chain links TRBV18 with TRBJ2-7; D is undetermined. This CDR3 is CASSPRRDEQYF. In DNA, the CDR3 is TGTGCCAGCTCACCACGTAGGGACGAGCAGTACTTC.